Sequencing of this T cell receptor (beta chain) was carried out in a study of vaccination and CD4 T cells after COVID-19. Oncomine TCR Beta short-read sequencing was applied to DNA from cultured CD4+ T cells. In TCRdb, the PCR reads were re-called with MiXCR into one record per CDR3 protein. The sample consists of roughly 18,000 distinct CDR3 sequences, roughly 50% of them appearing once. Treatment meaning: roughly 11-day PBMC culture with coronavirus spike peptide pools or control peptides (ViraFEST assay). Comments on this clonotype: Its matching antigen is unknown.

The CDR3 length is 14 residues. Germline CDR1 reads SQVTM; CDR2 reads ANQGSEA. J gave up 1 base and V 6 bases, and 5 bases lay outside the gene matches. The receptor was isolated from a human donor who had recovered from COVID-19. The gene calls are TRBV29-1 and TRBJ2-3; 9 bases are shared with TRBD2. The sample was CD4+ T cells from blood, cultured in vitro, taken before SARS-CoV-2 vaccination. CDR3 sequence: CSVAAGGGTDTQYF. CDR3 nucleotide sequence: TGCAGCGTCGCAGCGGGAGGCGGCACAGATACGCAGTATTTT.